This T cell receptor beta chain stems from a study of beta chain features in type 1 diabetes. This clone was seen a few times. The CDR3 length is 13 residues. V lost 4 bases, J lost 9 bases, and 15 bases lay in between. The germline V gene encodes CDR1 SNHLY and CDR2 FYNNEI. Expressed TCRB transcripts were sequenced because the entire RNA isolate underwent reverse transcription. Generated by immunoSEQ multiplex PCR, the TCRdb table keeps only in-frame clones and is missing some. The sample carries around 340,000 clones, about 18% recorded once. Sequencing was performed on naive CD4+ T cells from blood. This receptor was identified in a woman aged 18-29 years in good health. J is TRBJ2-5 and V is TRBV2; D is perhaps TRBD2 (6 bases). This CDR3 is CASSAGGKNSQYF. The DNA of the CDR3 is TGTGCCAGCAGTGCGGGCGGGAAGAACTCCCAGTACTTC.